This T cell receptor (beta chain) is drawn from a study of shared clonotypes between healthy human individuals. General study findings and limits: Memory subsets generally showed smaller estimated richness than naive subsets did.

In regard to this clone: What it recognizes is unknown.

Each sample came from a Caucasian adult donor living in Nashville, Tennessee. Measured with immunoSEQ multiplex PCR; TCRdb has only the in-frame clones, and not every one. The top ten hold roughly 1.5% of the sample, which has about 980,000 clones, 76% seen once. Germline values: CDR1 SGHDT, CDR2 YYEEEE. The CDR3 contains 14 residues. Trimming removed 5 bases from V and 4 bases from J, with 15 bases in between. The source is a young man in good health. The gene calls are TRBV5-6 and TRBJ1-2; D possibly corresponds to TRBD1 (6 bases). Input material: memory CD4+ T cells sorted from blood. The subset here: CD45RA-negative fraction. The CDR3 DNA reads TGTGCCAGCAGTCGCCGGGACACCTCCTATGGCTACACCTTC. Residues: CASSRRDTSYGYTF.